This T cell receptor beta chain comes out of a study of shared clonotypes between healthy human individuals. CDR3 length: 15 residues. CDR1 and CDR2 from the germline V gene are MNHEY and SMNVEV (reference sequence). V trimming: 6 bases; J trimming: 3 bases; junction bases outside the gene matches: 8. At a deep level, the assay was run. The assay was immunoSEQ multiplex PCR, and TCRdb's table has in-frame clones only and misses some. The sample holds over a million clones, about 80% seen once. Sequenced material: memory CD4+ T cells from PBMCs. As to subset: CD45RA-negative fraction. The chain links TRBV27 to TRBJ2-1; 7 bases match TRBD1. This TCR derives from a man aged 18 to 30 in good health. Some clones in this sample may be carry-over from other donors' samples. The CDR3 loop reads CASRYRGADYNEQFF. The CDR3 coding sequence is TGTGCCAGCAGATACAGGGGAGCGGACTACAATGAGCAGTTCTTC.